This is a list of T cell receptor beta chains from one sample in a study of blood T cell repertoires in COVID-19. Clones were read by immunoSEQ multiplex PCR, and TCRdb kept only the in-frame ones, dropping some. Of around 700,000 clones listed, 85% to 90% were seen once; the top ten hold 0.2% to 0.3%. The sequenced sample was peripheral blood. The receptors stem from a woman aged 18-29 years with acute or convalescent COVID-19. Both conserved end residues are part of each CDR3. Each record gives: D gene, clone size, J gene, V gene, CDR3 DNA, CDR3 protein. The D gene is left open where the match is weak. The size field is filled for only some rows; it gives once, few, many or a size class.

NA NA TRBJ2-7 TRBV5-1 TGCGCCAGCAGCCGTCTGGACGGATCTGCGGGCGAGCAGTACTTC CASSRLDGSAGEQYF
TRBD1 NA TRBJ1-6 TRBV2 TGTGCCAGCAGTTTCGGGACAGCCGCCCTAGTCTCACCCCTCCACTTT CASSFGTAALVSPLHF
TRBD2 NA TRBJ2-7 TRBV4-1 TGCGCCAGCAGCCAAGCGCTAGCGGGGTTTGAGCAGTACTTC CASSQALAGFEQYF
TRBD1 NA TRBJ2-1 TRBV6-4 TGTGCCAGCAGTAACTTCGGGACAGGGGGACCAGGTGAGCAGTTCTTC CASSNFGTGGPGEQFF
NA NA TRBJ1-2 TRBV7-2 TGTGCCAGCACCCCAACCGGGCAGGGATATGGCTACACCTTC CASTPTGQGYGYTF
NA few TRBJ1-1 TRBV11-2 TGTGCCAGCAGCTACAAGAACACTGAAGCTTTCTTT CASSYKNTEAFF
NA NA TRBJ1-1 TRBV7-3 TGTGCCAGCAGCTTAGGGTCGACAGAGAACACTGAAGCTTTCTTT CASSLGSTENTEAFF
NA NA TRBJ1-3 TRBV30 TGTGCCTGGGCGCGGGAGGGCAGGGGAAACACCATATATTTT CAWAREGRGNTIYF
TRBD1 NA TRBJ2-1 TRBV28 TGTGCCAGCAGGCTACCGGACAGGGATTACAATGAGCAGTTCTTC CASRLPDRDYNEQFF
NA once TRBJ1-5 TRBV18 TGTGCCAGCTCCCATGGGAAGGACTGGGCGCAGCCCCAGCATTTT CASSHGKDWAQPQHF
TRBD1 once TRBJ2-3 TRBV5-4 TGTGCCAGCAGCCGACAGGGAGGCACAGATACGCAGTATTTT CASSRQGGTDTQYF
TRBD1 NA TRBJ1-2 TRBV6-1 TGTGCCAGCAGCGAACCGACAGGGGGGCTATCTTTCTATGGCTACACCTTC CASSEPTGGLSFYGYTF
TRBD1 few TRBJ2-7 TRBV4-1 TGCGCCAGCAGCCAAGACGGTTGGACAGGGACCTACGAGCAGTACTTC CASSQDGWTGTYEQYF
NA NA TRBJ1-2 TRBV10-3 TGTGCCATCAGTAACAGGGAGGGACATGGCTACACCTTC CAISNREGHGYTF